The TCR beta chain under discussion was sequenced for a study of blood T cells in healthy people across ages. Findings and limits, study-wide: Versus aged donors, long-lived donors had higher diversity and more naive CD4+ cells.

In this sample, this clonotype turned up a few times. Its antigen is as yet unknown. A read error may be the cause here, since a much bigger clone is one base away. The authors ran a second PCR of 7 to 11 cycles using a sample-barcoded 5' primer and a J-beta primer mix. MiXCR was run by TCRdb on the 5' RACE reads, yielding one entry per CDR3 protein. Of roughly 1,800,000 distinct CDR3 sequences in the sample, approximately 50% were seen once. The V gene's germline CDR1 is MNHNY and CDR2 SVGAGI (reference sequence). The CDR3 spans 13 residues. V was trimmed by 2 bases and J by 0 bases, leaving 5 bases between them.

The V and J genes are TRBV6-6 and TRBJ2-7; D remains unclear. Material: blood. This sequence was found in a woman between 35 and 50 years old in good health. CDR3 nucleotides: TGTGCCAGCAGTTACGACACCTCCTACGAGCAGTACTTC. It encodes CASSYDTSYEQYF.